This T cell receptor beta chain was observed in a study of identical twins. TCRdb ran MiXCR on the 5' RACE reads and lists one entry per CDR3 protein. The sample records 200,000 to 250,000 distinct CDR3 sequences, 6.5% being singletons. At least ten counts were recorded for this clonotype. V dropped 3 bases and J dropped 0 bases, with 12 bases sitting between them. The CDR3 sequence is 17 residues long. Germline lookup yields CDR1 SNHLY and CDR2 FYNNEI. The same data also contributed to another study, on T cells expressing NK-cell markers. Turning to that study: In the group of eight sequenced donors, seven were HCMV-seropositive and one was seronegative. These clonotypes also led the CD3+CD56-NKG2C+ fraction in several donors.

The J gene is TRBJ2-6, the V gene TRBV2; D may be TRBD1 (5 bases). The sequenced sample consisted of CD8+ T cells sorted from blood. The clonotype comes from a woman aged 18-30 years in good health. CDR3 sequence reads: CASSDSGRSSGANVLTF. The CDR3, as DNA: TGTGCCAGCAGTGACTCAGGGCGAAGCTCTGGGGCCAACGTCCTGACTTTC.